Following are 24 T cell receptor beta chains from one sample sequenced in a study of post-analysis software for immune sequencing data (dated by TCRdb to the mid-2010s). Overall study outcomes, separate from this receptor: Significantly higher frequencies in patients than in controls were found for about 5 TRBV segments, including TRBV5-6, TRBV5-1 and TRBV20-1.

For these receptors, no antigen is known. Preparation of the library involved PCR. The sequencer was an Illumina HiSeq 2500. Unique molecular identifiers were incorporated into TCR beta cDNA libraries to reduce PCR and sequencing biases. TCRdb reworked the public reads: Q25 trimming with fastp, MiXCR clone assembly, productive beta chains retained. Identical CDR3 protein sequences are pooled into one entry, listed with their most common genes and DNA. The sample yields roughly 670,000 distinct CDR3 sequences; around 64% were counted once. The ten largest clones represent approximately 10% of the sample. The sequenced sample was blood. The receptors were sampled from a girl aged 2-10 years with multiple sclerosis.

A few counts support this clonotype. This chain joins TRBV7-2 and TRBJ2-7; D is uncertain. The CDR3 is made up of 16 amino acids. Germline V gene data show CDR1 as SGHTA and CDR2 as FQGNSA. The V gene lost 5 bases and the J gene lost 0 bases, with 17 bases spanning the gap. The CDR3 DNA follows: TGTGCCAGCAGCCACTTTCAAGAGGTGTTCTCCTACGAGCAGTACTTC. The encoded protein is CASSHFQEVFSYEQYF.

The chain combines TRBV20-1 with TRBJ2-7; TRBD1 might be the D (6 bases). CDR1 is DFQATT, CDR2 SNEGSKA, per germline (reference sequence). V was clipped by 1 base and J by 3 bases, with 10 bases between them. The CDR3 has 13 residues. CDR3 nucleotide sequence: TGCAGTGCTAGAGCAGGGGTAAACTACGAGCAGTACTTC. This encodes CSARAGVNYEQYF.

The chain employs TRBV7-2 and TRBJ1-2; D possibly corresponds to TRBD1 (5 bases). CDR3 length: 14 residues. The ends were cut back, 7 bases at V and 3 bases at J, with 15 bases in the middle. Germline V CDR1 and CDR2: SGHTA, FQGNSA. The CDR3 reads CASTAGGSYYGYTF. For the CDR3, the DNA is TGTGCCAGCACCGCCGGGGGGTCTTACTATGGCTACACCTTC.

The chain combines TRBV12-3 or TRBV12-4 with TRBJ2-3; perhaps D is TRBD1 or TRBD2 (5 bases each). The CDR3 runs 14 residues. The V gene lost 5 bases and the J gene lost 2 bases, with 11 bases spanning the gap. The CDR3 DNA sequence: TGTGCCAGCAGTCCCCGGGACCCCACAGATACGCAGTATTTT. This translates into CASSPRDPTDTQYF.

This clonotype was counted a few times. The V gene is TRBV29-1, the J gene TRBJ2-1; possibly TRBD1 for D (5 bases). This CDR3 is built from 15 residues. The germline gives CDR1 SQVTM, CDR2 ANQGSEA. V was shortened by 6 bases and J by 0 bases, with 15 bases between the two germline ends. The CDR3, as DNA: TGCAGCGTCGGAGTTCCAGGGTTCTCCTACAATGAGCAGTTCTTC. It yields the protein CSVGVPGFSYNEQFF.

The V gene is TRBV15, the J gene TRBJ2-5; D possibly uses TRBD1 or TRBD2 (5 bases each). The germline V and J ends were trimmed by 0 bases and 4 bases, with 9 bases remaining between them. CDR1 LNHNV and CDR2 YYDKDF come from the germline V gene (reference sequence). CDR3 length: 14 residues. In DNA form, the CDR3 reads TGTGCCACCAGCAGAGAAAGGGACGGAGAGACCCAGTACTTC. Translation gives CATSRERDGETQYF.

The V and J genes are TRBV4-2 and TRBJ1-1; TRBD1 matches at 7 bases. V lost 0 bases, J lost 9 bases, and 4 bases stayed unmatched. This CDR3 has 13 amino acids. Per germline, CDR1 LGHNA and CDR2 YNFKEQ. The CDR3 nucleotides read TGTGCCAGCAGCCAAGATAGGGGACAGCAAGCTTTCTTT. It is translated as CASSQDRGQQAFF.

V and J are TRBV2 and TRBJ2-1; 7 bases match TRBD1. This CDR3 is 15 amino acids long. CDR1 is SNHLY and CDR2 is FYNNEI in the germline V gene. The J segment lost 1 base and the V segment lost 6 bases, leaving 6 bases of the junction unmatched. The CDR3 DNA follows: TGTGCCAGCAGCGAGGGGACAGCATCCTACAATGAGCAGTTCTTC. The encoded protein is CASSEGTASYNEQFF.

This clonotype turned up a few times. This chain joins TRBV7-9 and TRBJ2-5, with TRBD2 matching 7 bases. CDR1 is SEHNR, CDR2 FQNEAQ, per germline (reference sequence). Trimming at V came to 3 bases and at J to 1 base, leaving 8 bases not matched to a gene. The CDR3 is 16 amino acids. CDR3 protein: CASSLGRAGSQETQYF. The DNA of the CDR3 is TGTGCCAGCAGCTTGGGGAGAGCGGGGTCCCAAGAGACCCAGTACTTC.

V gene TRBV6-5 combines with J gene TRBJ2-5; 11 nucleotides line up with TRBD2. The V gene end was trimmed by 0 bases and the J gene end by 0 bases; junction bases not matched to a gene: 15. Germline V gene data show CDR1 as MNHEY and CDR2 as SVGAGI. There are 21 residues in the CDR3. The chain's CDR3 is CASSYSFSMWASGRYQETQYF. The CDR3 coding sequence is TGTGCCAGCAGTTACTCATTTTCTATGTGGGCTAGCGGGAGGTACCAAGAGACCCAGTACTTC.

The chain is built from TRBV29-1 and TRBJ2-7, with D possibly called TRBD1 or TRBD2 (5 bases each). Germline V CDR1 and CDR2: SQVTM, ANQGSEA. Trimming shortened V by 7 bases and J by 2 bases, and 18 bases separated the two germline ends. This CDR3 is 14 amino acids long. The DNA of the CDR3 is TGCAGCGGCCTTGGGGGAACTTCTACCTACGAGCAGTACTTC. Protein product: CSGLGGTSTYEQYF.

This clonotype was found a few times. The chain is built from TRBV12-3 or TRBV12-4 and TRBJ1-2, with 9 positions matching TRBD1. Germline trimming cut 4 bases from V and 4 bases from J; bases unmatched to any gene: 7. The CDR3 sequence is 15 residues long. In DNA, the CDR3 is TGTGCCAGCAGTTCACAGGGGGCTCGGATCTATGGCTACACCTTC. This sequence encodes CASSSQGARIYGYTF.

V is TRBV6-5 and J is TRBJ2-1, with 7 bases fitting TRBD2. The junction had 4 bases not matched to a gene; V was cut back by 8 bases and J by 0 bases. In germline, CDR1 is MNHEY, CDR2 SVGAGI. The CDR3 covers 14 residues. The CDR3 loop reads CASRGGGSYNEQFF. The CDR3 DNA reads TGTGCCAGCCGCGGGGGAGGCTCCTACAATGAGCAGTTCTTC.

The chain recombines TRBV7-2 with TRBJ2-7; 7 bases map to TRBD1. With the DNA end fitting TRBJ2-5 better, the J assignment may be wrong. This CDR3 has 14 amino acids. The germline gives CDR1 SGHTA, CDR2 FQGNSA. CDR3 coding DNA: TGTGCCAGCAGTCAATACAGGGGTGGGGGGACCCAGTACTTC. Translating it yields CASSQYRGGGTQYF.

The CDR3 sequence is CSARAQRGQTKNIQYF. In DNA form, the CDR3 reads TGCAGTGCTAGAGCACAGCGGGGGCAAACCAAAAACATTCAGTACTTC. This chain uses TRBV20-1 with TRBJ2-4; TRBD2 matches 8 bases. The CDR3 totals 16 residues. V was clipped by 1 base and J by 2 bases; unmatched bases: 7. The germline gives CDR1 DFQATT, CDR2 SNEGSKA (reference sequence).

This clonotype was seen a few times. The rearrangement links TRBV10-3 to TRBJ2-5; perhaps TRBD1 as D (6 bases). CDR1 and CDR2 (germline): ENHRY, SYGVKD. V lost 2 bases and J 4 bases, leaving 11 bases between the germline ends. CDR3 length: 14 residues. CDR3 coding DNA: TGTGCCATCAGTGAGAACAGGGTAGCAGAGACCCAGTACTTC. This codes for CAISENRVAETQYF.

This chain joins TRBV11-2 and TRBJ2-1; D is possibly TRBD1 or TRBD2 (5 bases each). Germline CDR1 is SGHAT and CDR2 is FQNNGV. V was cut by 4 bases and J by 7 bases, with 11 bases left in between. The CDR3 consists of 13 residues. CDR3 amino acids: CASSYGDENEQFF. For the CDR3, the DNA is TGTGCCAGCAGCTATGGGGACGAAAATGAGCAGTTCTTC.

A few counts support this clonotype. The V gene is TRBV5-1, the J gene TRBJ2-1; possible D gene TRBD2, 6 bases. Trimming shortened V by 0 bases and J by 9 bases, and 13 bases separated the two germline ends. The germline gives CDR1 SGHRS, CDR2 YFSETQ. The CDR3 loop spans 14 amino acids. CDR3 sequence (DNA): TGCGCCAGCAGCTTGGGTGGAGGGAATGCTGAGCAGTTCTTC. Translating gives CASSLGGGNAEQFF. The entire variable domain, with the rest obtained from reference TRBV5-1 and TRBJ2-1, is as follows: KAGVTQTPRYLIKTRGQQVTLSCSPISGHRSVSWYQQTPGQGLQFLFEYFSETQRNKGNFPGRFSGRQFSNSRSEMNVSTLELGDSALYLCASSLGGGNAEQFFGPGTRLTVL.

This chain uses TRBV12-3 or TRBV12-4 with TRBJ2-5, with D perhaps TRBD1 (5 bases). Trimming removed 0 bases at V and 5 bases at J, with 13 bases between. The CDR3 is made up of 15 amino acids. CDR3 DNA: TGTGCCAGCAGTTTAGCTACTCAGGGAAGCGAGACCCAGTACTTC. Protein: CASSLATQGSETQYF.

The chain joins TRBV7-9 to TRBJ1-2, with 7 bases matching TRBD1. The CDR3 is made up of 13 amino acids. J lost 8 bases, V lost 5 bases, and 8 bases had no gene match. The V gene's germline CDR1 is SEHNR and CDR2 FQNEAQ (reference sequence). CDR3 region: CASSDRARRGYTF. The CDR3 DNA follows: TGTGCCAGCAGCGACAGGGCGAGGAGAGGCTACACCTTC.

This clonotype has just a few counts. The chain recombines TRBV9 with TRBJ2-5; D is ambiguous. CDR1 and CDR2 (germline): SGDLS, YYNGEE. V lost 0 bases and J 0 bases, leaving 6 bases between the germline ends. The CDR3 consists of 14 residues. The CDR3: CASSVGTHQETQYF. As DNA, the CDR3 is TGTGCCAGCAGCGTAGGAACACACCAAGAGACCCAGTACTTC.

This clonotype showed up just a few times. The chain joins TRBV5-6 to TRBJ1-1; D gene uncertain. The CDR3 spans 14 residues. CDR1 and CDR2 from the germline V gene are SGHDT and YYEEEE. The V and J ends lost 1 base and 0 bases respectively, with 7 bases between them. The CDR3, as DNA: TGTGCCAGCAGCTTGCACCCAATGAACACTGAAGCTTTCTTT. Translated: CASSLHPMNTEAFF.

This clonotype turned up a few times. V gene TRBV12-3 or TRBV12-4 combines with J gene TRBJ2-3; the match to TRBD1 covers 9 bases. V was clipped by 6 bases and J by 4 bases; unmatched bases: 11. The CDR3 runs 16 residues. The CDR3 DNA is TGTGCCAGCAGCCGGCCGGGGACAGGGAGGTCAGATACGCAGTATTTT. Amino acid sequence: CASSRPGTGRSDTQYF.

This clonotype was seen only a few times. The chain is built from TRBV5-1 and TRBJ1-1; D unclear. CDR3 length: 14 amino acids. Germline V gene data show CDR1 as SGHRS and CDR2 as YFSETQ. V shed 0 bases and J shed 1 base, with 7 bases lying between them. The CDR3 nucleotides read TGCGCCAGCAGCTTGGCGGCAGGGAACACTGAAGCTTTCTTT. Encoded protein: CASSLAAGNTEAFF.